The next 19 T cell receptor beta chains were all read from a single sample in a study of metastatic and nonmetastatic thyroid tumors. MiXCR reprocessed the PCR reads for TCRdb. In the table there are about 59,000 clones, 15% to 20% of which are singletons. Nobody among the patients had been given any treatment before thyroid surgery. Sequences were obtained from blood. Every receptor here comes from a male donor with papillary thyroid cancer or a benign thyroid nodule (not recorded which). Some clones in this sample may be carry-over from other donors' samples.

This clone was counted ten times or more. The V and J genes are TRBV20-1 and TRBJ1-4; D not resolved. The ends were cut back, 3 bases at V and 3 bases at J, with 8 bases in the middle. The CDR3 has 13 amino acids. Germline CDR1 DFQATT, CDR2 SNEGSKA (reference sequence). Here the CDR3 DNA reads TGCAGTGCTAGCGCCCAGCCTAATGAAAAACTGTTTTTT. Translated: CSASAQPNEKLFF.

This clone was seen at least ten times. The rearrangement uses TRBV6-1 and TRBJ2-7; D is unresolved. Germline V gene data show CDR1 as MNHNS and CDR2 as SASEGT. V lost 5 bases and J 3 bases, leaving 5 bases between the germline ends. The length of the CDR3 is 11 residues. CDR3 protein: CASSHRYEQYF. The CDR3, as DNA: TGTGCCAGCAGTCATCGCTACGAGCAGTACTTC.

This clone has only one observation. One base away lies a much larger clone, so this may be a sequencing read error. In the same sample, other DNA sequences code for this CDR3. The chain links TRBV19 to TRBJ2-3; 7 bases line up with TRBD2. The ends lost 4 bases at V and 4 bases at J; junction bases unmatched: 17. The CDR3 length is 18 residues. Germline CDR1 LNHDA, CDR2 SQIVND (reference sequence). CDR3 region: CASSKPRDYRKGPDTQYF. The CDR3 nucleotides are TGTGCCAGTAGTAAGCCACGGGACTACAGAAAGGGCCCAGATACGCAGTATTTT. The entire variable domain, with the rest obtained from reference TRBV19 and TRBJ2-3, is as follows: DGGITQSPKYLFRKEGQNVTLSCEQNLNHDAMYWYRQDPGQGLRLIYYSQIVNDFQKGDIAEGYSVSREKKESFPLTVTSAQKNPTAFYLCASSKPRDYRKGPDTQYFGPGTRLTVL.

The chain employs TRBV28 and TRBJ1-6; 8 nucleotides align to TRBD1. The V segment lost 6 bases and the J segment 14 bases; nucleotides outside the gene matches: 12. The CDR3 sequence is 14 residues long. Germline V gives CDR1 MDHEN, CDR2 SYDVKM. CDR3: CASRNQGAGSTLHF. DNA for the CDR3: TGTGCCAGCAGGAACCAGGGGGCCGGATCAACCCTCCACTTT. Complete variable domain (other parts from reference TRBV28 and TRBJ1-6): DVKVTQSSRYLVKRTGEKVFLECVQDMDHENMFWYRQDPGLGLRLIYFSYDVKMKEKGDIPEGYSVSREKKERFSLILESASTNQTSMYLCASRNQGAGSTLHFGNGTRLTVT.

In its sample, this clone was seen a few times. The V call is TRBV12-3 or TRBV12-4, the J call TRBJ2-3, with D hard to call. This CDR3 spans 13 amino acids. Trimming removed 7 bases from V and 6 bases from J, with 14 bases in between. The DNA for the CDR3 is TGTGCCAGCACCGAAGGGCTTGGGGATACGCAGTATTTT. Translated: CASTEGLGDTQYF.

This clone was counted many times. In nucleotides, the CDR3 is TGTGCCAGCAGCTCCCGGGCTAGCGTCTCGGATGAGCAGTTCTTC. Protein: CASSSRASVSDEQFF. The rearrangement uses TRBV6-4 and TRBJ2-1; possibly TRBD2 for D (6 bases). Between the trimmed V and J ends, which lost 6 bases and 8 bases, there was a span of 20 bases. Germline V gives CDR1 MRHNA, CDR2 SNTAGT. The CDR3 is 15 residues long.

This rearrangement joins TRBV7-8 to TRBJ1-3, with a tentative D call TRBD1 (5 bases). CDR3 length: 16 amino acids. V was clipped by 3 bases and J by 0 bases, with 12 bases between them. Germline V gives CDR1 SGHVS, CDR2 FQNEAQ. CDR3 sequence (DNA): TGTGCCAGCAGCTTTGATCCGGGACCCTCTGGAAACACCATATATTTT. It translates to CASSFDPGPSGNTIYF.

This clone was detected many times. The chain uses TRBV4-1 and TRBJ1-1; 10 nucleotides agree with TRBD1. The germline CDR1 and CDR2 sequences are MGHRA and YSYEKL. Trimming took 6 bases from V and 4 from J; bases not matched to a gene: 5. CDR3 length: 14 residues. As DNA, the CDR3 is TGCGCCAGCAGGGAGACAGGGGGCCGCACTGAAGCTTTCTTT. It encodes CASRETGGRTEAFF.

This clone has a count of ten or more. The chain uses TRBV18 and TRBJ1-4; D remains unclear. V lost 3 bases to trimming and J lost 5 bases, with 7 bases between them. The germline V gene encodes CDR1 KGHSH and CDR2 LQKENI. This CDR3 spans 13 amino acids. CDR3 sequence (DNA): TGTGCCAGCTCACCGGTAGGGAATGAAAAACTGTTTTTT. Translating gives CASSPVGNEKLFF.

This clone was detected only a few times. This may be a read error: a much more frequent sequence differs by one nucleotide. The V and J genes are TRBV20-1 and TRBJ2-3; TRBD2 is a possible D gene (5 bases). Germline V gives CDR1 DFQATT, CDR2 SNEGSKA (reference sequence). V lost 0 bases and J lost 4, with 8 bases in between. The CDR3 contains 13 residues. The CDR3 DNA reads TGCAGTGCTAGAGAACTAGACCCAGATACGCAGTATTTT. Translated: CSARELDPDTQYF.

This clone was seen repeatedly, ten times or more. The rearrangement joins TRBV7-8 to TRBJ1-1, with 7 bases lining up with TRBD1. CDR3 length equals 15 residues. Germline CDR1 reads SGHVS; CDR2 reads FQNEAQ. J gave up 5 bases and V 4 bases, and 10 bases lay outside the gene matches. For the CDR3, the DNA is TGTGCCAGCAGCTCACCCGGGACAGCCGATACTGAAGCTTTCTTT. Translation: CASSSPGTADTEAFF.

At least ten counts were recorded for this clone. The rearrangement uses TRBV4-2 and TRBJ1-4, with a tentative D call TRBD1 (5 bases). Trimming left V 1 base short and J 8 bases short, with 14 bases between. CDR1 and CDR2 from the germline V gene are LGHNA and YNFKEQ. The CDR3 covers 15 residues. The chain's CDR3 is CASSQGGGIWEKLFF. DNA of the CDR3: TGTGCCAGCAGCCAAGGGGGGGGAATCTGGGAAAAACTGTTTTTT.

By share of the sample, this clone is medium-sized. The CDR3: CASTRTGEGEQYF. Written as DNA, the CDR3 is TGTGCCAGCACAAGGACAGGGGAGGGTGAGCAGTACTTC. The chain carries TRBV6-1 and TRBJ2-7, with 9 positions matching TRBD1. Germline V lookup: CDR1 MNHNS, CDR2 SASEGT. After removal of 7 bases from V and 7 bases from J, the junction contained 8 bases not matched to a gene. This CDR3 is built from 13 residues.

This clone was counted many times. V gene TRBV7-8 combines with J gene TRBJ2-3; D unresolved. The germline V and J ends were trimmed by 5 bases and 8 bases, with 8 bases remaining between them. CDR1 SGHVS and CDR2 FQNEAQ come from the germline V gene. The CDR3 contains 11 residues. CDR3 DNA: TGTGCCAGCAGCCCCCCTGGTACGCAGTATTTT. Encoded protein: CASSPPGTQYF. The variable domain in full, completed from reference TRBV7-8 and TRBJ2-3, reads GAGVSQSPRYKVAKRGQDVALRCDPISGHVSLFWYQQALGQGPEFLTYFQNEAQLDKSGLPSDRFFAERPEGSVSTLKIQRTQQEDSAVYLCASSPPGTQYFGPGTRLTVL.

This clone was recorded at least ten times. This rearrangement joins TRBV12-3 or TRBV12-4 to TRBJ1-4, with 10 nucleotides matching TRBD1. The V gene end was trimmed by 0 bases and the J gene end by 5 bases; junction bases not matched to a gene: 3. The CDR3 length is 16 residues. CDR3 DNA sequence: TGTGCCAGCAGTTTAGCACCGACAGGGGGCAATGAAAAACTGTTTTTT. As protein: CASSLAPTGGNEKLFF.

This clone was observed a handful of times. The chain employs TRBV5-4 and TRBJ2-7, with D possibly matching TRBD1 (5 bases). V was cut by 5 bases and J by 2 bases, with 14 bases left in between. CDR1 is SGHNT, CDR2 YYREEE, per germline (reference sequence). The CDR3 contains 14 residues. In nucleotides, the CDR3 is TGTGCCAGCAGGGATCAGGGCGGCCCCTACGAGCAGTACGTC. Encoded protein: CASRDQGGPYEQYV.

This clone was picked up many times. The chain has TRBV6-2 or TRBV6-3 and TRBJ2-7; 12 bases are a match to TRBD2. J was trimmed by 4 bases and V by 6 bases; bases with no gene match: 10. Germline V gene sequence: CDR1 MNHEY, CDR2 SVGEGT. The CDR3 has 16 amino acids. CDR3 protein: CASSLNRLAGDYEQYV. The CDR3 DNA reads as TGTGCCAGCAGCCTAAACCGACTAGCGGGAGATTACGAGCAGTACGTC.

In its sample, this clone was seen a few times. The CDR3 region is CASIDRVLIVNQPQHF. CDR3 in DNA: TGTGCCAGCATCGACAGGGTCCTTATAGTGAATCAGCCCCAGCATTTT. The chain uses TRBV6-1 and TRBJ1-5; TRBD1 aligns across 7 bases. The germline V gene encodes CDR1 MNHNS and CDR2 SASEGT. The J segment lost 4 bases and the V segment lost 7 bases, leaving 13 bases of the junction unmatched. This CDR3 has 16 amino acids.

The genes are TRBV5-1 and TRBJ1-6, with a possible D match to TRBD1 (5 bases). Germline values: CDR1 SGHRS, CDR2 YFSETQ. Trimming cost V 0 bases and J 7 bases, with 14 bases left between them. The length of the CDR3 is 16 residues. The CDR3 DNA follows: TGCGCCAGCAGCTTGGATTTCCCGGGACGGAATTCACCCCTCCACTTT. It is translated as CASSLDFPGRNSPLHF.